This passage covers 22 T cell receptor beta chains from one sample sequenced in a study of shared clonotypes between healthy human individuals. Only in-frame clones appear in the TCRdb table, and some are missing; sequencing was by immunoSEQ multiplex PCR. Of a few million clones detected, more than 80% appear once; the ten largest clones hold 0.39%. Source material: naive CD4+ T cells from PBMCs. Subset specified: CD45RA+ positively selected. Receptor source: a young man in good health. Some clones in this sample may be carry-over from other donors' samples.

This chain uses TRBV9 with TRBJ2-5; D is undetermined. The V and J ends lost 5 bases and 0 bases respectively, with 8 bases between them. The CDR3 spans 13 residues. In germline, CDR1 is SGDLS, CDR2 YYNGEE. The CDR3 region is CASSLTDQETQYF. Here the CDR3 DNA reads TGTGCCAGCAGTCTGACTGACCAAGAGACCCAGTACTTC.

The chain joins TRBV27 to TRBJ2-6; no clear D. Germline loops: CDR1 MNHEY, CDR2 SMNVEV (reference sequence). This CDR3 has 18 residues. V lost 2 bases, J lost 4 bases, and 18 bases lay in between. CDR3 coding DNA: TGTGCCAGCAGTTTACAGTCGAGGCGCGTGGGGGGGGCCAACGTCCTGACTTTC. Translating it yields CASSLQSRRVGGANVLTF.

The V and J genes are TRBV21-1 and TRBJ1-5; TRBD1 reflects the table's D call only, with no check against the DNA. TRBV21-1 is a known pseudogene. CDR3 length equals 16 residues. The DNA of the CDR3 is TGTGCCAGCAGCAAAGAGCAGGGAAGTGGCAATCAGCCCCAGCATTTT. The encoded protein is CASSKEQGSGNQPQHF.

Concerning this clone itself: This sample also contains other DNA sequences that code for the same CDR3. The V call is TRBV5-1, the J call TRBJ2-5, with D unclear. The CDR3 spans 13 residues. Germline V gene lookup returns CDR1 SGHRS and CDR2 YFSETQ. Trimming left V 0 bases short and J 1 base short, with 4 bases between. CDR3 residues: CASSLVPQETQYF. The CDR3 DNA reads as TGCGCCAGCAGCTTGGTTCCCCAAGAGACCCAGTACTTC.

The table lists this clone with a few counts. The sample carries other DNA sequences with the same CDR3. CDR3 DNA: TGTGCCAGCAGCCTCGGGACTAGCGGGAGAAATGAGCAGTTCTTC. It yields the protein CASSLGTSGRNEQFF. The J gene is TRBJ2-1, the V gene TRBV7-3; 14 nucleotides match TRBD2. CDR3 size: 15 residues. CDR1 is SGHTA and CDR2 is FQGTGA in the germline V gene. The trim removed 5 bases at V and 7 bases at J, leaving 4 bases unmatched.

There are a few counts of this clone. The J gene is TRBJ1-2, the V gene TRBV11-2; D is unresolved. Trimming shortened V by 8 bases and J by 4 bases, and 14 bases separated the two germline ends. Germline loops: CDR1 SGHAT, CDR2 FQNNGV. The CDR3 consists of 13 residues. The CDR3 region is CASVGSAPYGYTF. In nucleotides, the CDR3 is TGTGCCAGCGTGGGGAGTGCCCCCTATGGCTACACCTTC.

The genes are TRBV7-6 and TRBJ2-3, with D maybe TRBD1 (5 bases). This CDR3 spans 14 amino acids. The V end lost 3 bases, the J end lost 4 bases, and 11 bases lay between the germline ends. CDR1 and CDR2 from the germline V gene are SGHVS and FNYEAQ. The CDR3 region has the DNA TGTGCCAGCAGCTTCGTGACAGCTCCAGATACGCAGTATTTT. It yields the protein CASSFVTAPDTQYF. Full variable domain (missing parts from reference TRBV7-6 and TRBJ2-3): GAGVSQSPRYKVTKRGQDVALRCDPISGHVSLYWYRQALGQGPEFLTYFNYEAQQDKSGLPNDRFSAERPEGSISTLTIQRTEQRDSAMYRCASSFVTAPDTQYFGPGTRLTVL.

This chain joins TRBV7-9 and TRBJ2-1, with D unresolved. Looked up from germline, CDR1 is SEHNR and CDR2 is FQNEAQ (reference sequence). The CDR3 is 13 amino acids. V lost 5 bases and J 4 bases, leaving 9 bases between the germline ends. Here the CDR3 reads CASSRVGYNEQFF. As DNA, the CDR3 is TGTGCCAGCAGCAGAGTGGGGTACAATGAGCAGTTCTTC.

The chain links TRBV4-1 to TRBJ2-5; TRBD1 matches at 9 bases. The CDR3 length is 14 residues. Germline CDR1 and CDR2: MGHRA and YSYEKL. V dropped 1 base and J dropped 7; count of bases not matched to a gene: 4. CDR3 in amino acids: CASSQGTGAGTQYF. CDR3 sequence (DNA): TGCGCCAGCAGCCAAGGGACAGGGGCCGGGACCCAGTACTTC.

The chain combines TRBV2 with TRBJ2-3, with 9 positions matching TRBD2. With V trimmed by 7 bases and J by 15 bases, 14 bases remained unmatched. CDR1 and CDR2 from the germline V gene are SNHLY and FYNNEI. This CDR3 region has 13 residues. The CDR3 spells CASTLGGGTSHYF. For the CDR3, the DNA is TGTGCCAGCACCCTAGGAGGGGGGACTAGCCATTATTTT.

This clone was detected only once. The CDR3 DNA follows: TGTGCCATCGCCACTGGCGACGAGCAGTACTTC. It translates to CAIATGDEQYF. The chain links TRBV10-3 to TRBJ2-7; D is unclear. The germline CDR1 and CDR2 sequences are ENHRY and SYGVKD. The V gene lost 8 bases and the J gene lost 5 bases, with 10 bases spanning the gap. The CDR3 extends over 11 amino acids.

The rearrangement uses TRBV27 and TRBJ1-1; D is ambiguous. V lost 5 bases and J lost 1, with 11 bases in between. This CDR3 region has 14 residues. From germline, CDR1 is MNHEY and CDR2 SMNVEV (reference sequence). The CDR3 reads CASSPMTPNTEAFF. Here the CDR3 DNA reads TGTGCCAGCAGTCCCATGACACCGAACACTGAAGCTTTCTTT.

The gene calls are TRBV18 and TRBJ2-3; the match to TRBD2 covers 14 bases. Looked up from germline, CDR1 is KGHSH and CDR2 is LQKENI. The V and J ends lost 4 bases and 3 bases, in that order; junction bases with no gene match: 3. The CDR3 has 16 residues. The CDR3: CASSQGLAGATDTQYF. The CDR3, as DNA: TGTGCCAGCTCACAGGGACTAGCGGGAGCAACAGATACGCAGTATTTT.

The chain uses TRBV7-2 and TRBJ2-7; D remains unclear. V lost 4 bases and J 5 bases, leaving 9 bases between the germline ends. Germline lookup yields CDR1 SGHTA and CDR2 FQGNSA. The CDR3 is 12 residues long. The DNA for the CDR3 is TGTGCCAGCAGCTGGACGGGTGACGAGCAGTACTTC. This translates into CASSWTGDEQYF.

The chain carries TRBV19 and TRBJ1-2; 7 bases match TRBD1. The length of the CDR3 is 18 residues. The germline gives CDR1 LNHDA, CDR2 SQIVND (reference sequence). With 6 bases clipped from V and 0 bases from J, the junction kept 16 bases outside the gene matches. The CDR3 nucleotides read TGTGCCAGTAGCCCGAGCCCGGGACAGCAATTCACTAACTATGGCTACACCTTC. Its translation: CASSPSPGQQFTNYGYTF.

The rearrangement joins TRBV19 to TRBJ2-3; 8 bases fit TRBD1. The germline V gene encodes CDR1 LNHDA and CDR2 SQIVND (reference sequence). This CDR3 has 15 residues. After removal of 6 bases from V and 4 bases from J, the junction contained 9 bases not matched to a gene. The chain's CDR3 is CASSPRQGSPDTQYF. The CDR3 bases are TGTGCCAGTAGCCCCCGACAGGGGAGCCCAGATACGCAGTATTTT.

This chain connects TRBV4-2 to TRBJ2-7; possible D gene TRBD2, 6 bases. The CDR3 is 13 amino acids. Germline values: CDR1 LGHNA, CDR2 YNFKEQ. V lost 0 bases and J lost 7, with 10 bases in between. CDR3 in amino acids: CASSQERGREQYF. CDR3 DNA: TGTGCCAGCAGCCAAGAACGGGGGAGGGAGCAGTACTTC.

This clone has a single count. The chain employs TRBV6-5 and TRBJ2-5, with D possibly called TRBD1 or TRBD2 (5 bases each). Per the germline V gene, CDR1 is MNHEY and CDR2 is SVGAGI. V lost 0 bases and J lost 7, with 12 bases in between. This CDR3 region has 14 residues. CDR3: CASSYSGERGTQYF. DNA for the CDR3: TGTGCCAGCAGTTACTCCGGGGAGAGGGGGACCCAGTACTTC.

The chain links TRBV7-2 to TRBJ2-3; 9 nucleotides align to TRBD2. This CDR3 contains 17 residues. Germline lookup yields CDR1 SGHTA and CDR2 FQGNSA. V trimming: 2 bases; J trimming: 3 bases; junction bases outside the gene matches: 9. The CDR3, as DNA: TGTGCCAGCAGCTTATTAGGGGCTAGCGGGATTACAGATACGCAGTATTTT. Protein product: CASSLLGASGITDTQYF.

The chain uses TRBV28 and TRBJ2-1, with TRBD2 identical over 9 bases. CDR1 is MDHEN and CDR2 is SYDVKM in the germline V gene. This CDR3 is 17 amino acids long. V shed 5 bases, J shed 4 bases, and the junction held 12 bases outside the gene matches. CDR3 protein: CASSPWGLAGQYNEQFF. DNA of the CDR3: TGTGCCAGCAGTCCGTGGGGGCTAGCGGGACAATACAATGAGCAGTTCTTC.

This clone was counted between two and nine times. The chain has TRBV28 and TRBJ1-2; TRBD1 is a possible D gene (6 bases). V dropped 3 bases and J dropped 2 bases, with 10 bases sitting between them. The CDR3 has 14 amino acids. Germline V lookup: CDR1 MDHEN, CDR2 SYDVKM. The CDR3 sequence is CASSFRTANYGYTF. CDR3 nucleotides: TGTGCCAGCAGTTTTAGGACAGCGAACTATGGCTACACCTTC.

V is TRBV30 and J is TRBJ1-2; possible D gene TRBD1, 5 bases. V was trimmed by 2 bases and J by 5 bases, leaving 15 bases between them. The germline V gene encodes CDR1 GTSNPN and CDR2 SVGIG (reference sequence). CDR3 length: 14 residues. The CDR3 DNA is TGTGCCTGGAGTATGAGGGGACGGAATTATGGCTACACCTTC. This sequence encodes CAWSMRGRNYGYTF.